This T cell receptor (beta chain) was found in a study of post-analysis software for immune sequencing data. Study background: The cohort encompassed relapsing-remitting, secondary progressive and progressive-relapsing multiple sclerosis disease courses.

Presence of unique molecular identifiers characterized the TCR beta cDNA libraries. Hundreds of thousands of cDNA molecules came from around 1 to 10 million T cells. TCRdb reprocessed the PCR reads with MiXCR, giving one entry per CDR3 protein. The table lists roughly 650,000 distinct CDR3 sequences, 55% to 60% of them singletons. In germline, CDR1 is SGHTA, CDR2 FQGTGA. V dropped 1 base and J dropped 1 base, with 7 bases sitting between them. The CDR3 consists of 14 residues. Findings and limits, study-wide: Relative to controls, patients had about 5 TRBV segments at higher frequency, with TRBV5-6, TRBV5-1 and TRBV20-1 among these. Samples made in the same batch grouped tightly together by F measure. Normalized Chao1 diversity was significantly reduced in patients versus controls.

This clonotype was counted between two and nine times. What it binds is unknown. This clonotype was sampled from a girl aged 2-10 years with multiple sclerosis. The gene calls are TRBV7-3 and TRBJ2-5, with a weak D call TRBD2 (5 bases). Sequenced: blood. The CDR3 is CASSLNAGQETQYF. CDR3 bases: TGTGCCAGCAGCTTAAATGCGGGCCAAGAGACCCAGTACTTC.